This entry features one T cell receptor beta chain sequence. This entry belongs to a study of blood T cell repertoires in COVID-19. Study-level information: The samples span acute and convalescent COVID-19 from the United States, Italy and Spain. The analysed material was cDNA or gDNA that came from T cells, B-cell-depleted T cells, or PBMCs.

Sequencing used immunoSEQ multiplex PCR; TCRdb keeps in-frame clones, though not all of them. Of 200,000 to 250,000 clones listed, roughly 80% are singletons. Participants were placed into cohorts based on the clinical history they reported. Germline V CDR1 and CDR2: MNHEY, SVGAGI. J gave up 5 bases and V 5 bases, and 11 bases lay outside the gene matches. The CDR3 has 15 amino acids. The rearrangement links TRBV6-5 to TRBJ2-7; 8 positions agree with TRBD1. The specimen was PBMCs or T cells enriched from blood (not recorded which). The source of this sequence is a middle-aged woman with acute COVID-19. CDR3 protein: CASSPSRGLVHEQYF. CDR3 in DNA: TGTGCCAGCAGTCCTTCCAGGGGGCTTGTCCACGAGCAGTACTTC.